The entry below describes one TCR beta chain. Just one base apart from a much larger clone, this may be a read error. Since no conserved phenylalanine or tryptophan closes the CDR3, a read error is the likely cause. The TCRbeta library incorporated unique molecular identifiers. TCRdb redid the calling of the PCR reads with MiXCR, one entry per CDR3 protein. The profile shows 190,000 or so distinct CDR3 sequences, over 5.5% of them singletons. CDR1 is KGHSH, CDR2 LQKENI, per germline. V dropped 5 bases and J dropped 2 bases, with 16 bases sitting between them. This CDR3 has 15 residues. This specimen comes from a study of T-cell reconstitution after alpha-beta-depleted transplantation in children.

This chain connects TRBV18 to TRBJ2-7, with D perhaps TRBD1 (5 bases). Sequenced here: PBMCs from the stem cell graft donor, sampled from the stem cell graft. This receptor was taken from a human donor who donated a stem cell graft to a child with Wiskott-Aldrich syndrome. This CDR3 is CASSANGAATYEQYL. The DNA for the CDR3 is TGTGCCAGCTCAGCCAATGGGGCCGCTACCTACGAGCAGTACTTA.